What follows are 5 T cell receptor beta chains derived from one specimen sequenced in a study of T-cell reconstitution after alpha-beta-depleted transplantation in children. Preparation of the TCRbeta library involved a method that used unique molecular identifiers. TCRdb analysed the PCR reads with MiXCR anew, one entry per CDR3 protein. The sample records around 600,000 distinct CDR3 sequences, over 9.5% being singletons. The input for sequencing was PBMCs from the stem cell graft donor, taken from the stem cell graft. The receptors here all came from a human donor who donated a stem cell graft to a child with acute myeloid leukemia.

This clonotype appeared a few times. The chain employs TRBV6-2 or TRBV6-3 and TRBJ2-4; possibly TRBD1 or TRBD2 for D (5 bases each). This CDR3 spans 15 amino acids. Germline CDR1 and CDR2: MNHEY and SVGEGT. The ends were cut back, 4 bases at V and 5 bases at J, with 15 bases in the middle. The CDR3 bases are TGTGCCAGCAGTTGGGGCCGGGCGGGCGAAAACATTCAGTACTTC. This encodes CASSWGRAGENIQYF.

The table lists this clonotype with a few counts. Written as DNA, the CDR3 is TGTGCCAGCCTCCCGGCAGGGGGAAATAACTATGGCTACACCTTC. Its translation: CASLPAGGNNYGYTF. V and J are TRBV6-1 and TRBJ1-2; 7 bases line up with TRBD1. J was trimmed by 1 base and V by 8 bases; bases with no gene match: 10. CDR1 is MNHNS and CDR2 is SASEGT in the germline V gene. The length of the CDR3 is 15 residues.

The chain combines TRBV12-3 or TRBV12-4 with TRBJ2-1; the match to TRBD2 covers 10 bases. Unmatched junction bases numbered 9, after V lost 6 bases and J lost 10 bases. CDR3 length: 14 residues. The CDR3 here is CASSLLAGQVEQFF. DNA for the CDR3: TGTGCCAGCAGCCTACTAGCGGGACAGGTGGAGCAGTTCTTC.

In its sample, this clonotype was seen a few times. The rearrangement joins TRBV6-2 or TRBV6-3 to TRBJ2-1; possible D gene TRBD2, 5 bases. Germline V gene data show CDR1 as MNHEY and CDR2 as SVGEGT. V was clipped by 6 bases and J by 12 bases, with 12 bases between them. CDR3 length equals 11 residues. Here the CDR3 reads CASSFSALQFF. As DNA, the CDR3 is TGTGCCAGCAGCTTTAGCGCGCTGCAGTTCTTC.

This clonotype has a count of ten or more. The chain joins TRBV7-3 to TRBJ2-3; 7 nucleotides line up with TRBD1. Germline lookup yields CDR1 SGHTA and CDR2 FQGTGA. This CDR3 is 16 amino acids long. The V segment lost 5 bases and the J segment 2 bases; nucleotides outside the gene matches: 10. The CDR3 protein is CASSRSRDRLTDTQYF. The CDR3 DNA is TGTGCCAGCAGCCGGAGCCGGGACAGACTCACAGATACGCAGTATTTT.